The present entry profiles one T cell receptor (beta chain) with its context. In this sample, this clonotype turned up a few times. Its antigen is still unknown. No qualities accompany the bases; no much larger clone lies one base away. This specimen comes from a study of tumor-infiltrating lymphocytes in primary liver carcinoma (dated by TCRdb to the late 2010s). Describing the broader study: Between late 2015 and early 2016, roughly five patients in China with histopathologically diagnosed primary liver carcinoma had surgical resection. Hepatocellular carcinoma (four) or combined HCC and intrahepatic cholangiocarcinoma (one) was present in the five patients, who were three men and two women aged 30 to 69 years. The five patients had tumors staged T1-T3 N0M0, with maximum diameters ranging from roughly 4 to 10 cm. Roughly 3.5 to 7.5 million productive TCRbeta reads were obtained per sample, and no significant difference in read depth was found between tissue types. The study combined TCRbeta repertoire sequencing, expression microarrays and whole-exome sequencing across five regions of each liver tumor, with adjacent normal tissue and blood. A total of some 35 specimens from 5 patients underwent TCRbeta repertoire sequencing, comprising some 25 tumor regions, 5 adjacent noncancerous liver tissues and 5 peripheral blood samples. Repertoires from technical replicates were highly reproducible, with mean shared-clone rates roughly 0.89 and correlation coefficients above 0.98. The paper as a whole reports these results and caveats: With just a few patients in the study, the authors point out that the findings should be validated in a larger study. Consistent with antigen-driven expansion, pairs of tumor regions showed higher repertoire overlap (mean roughly 35%) than either tumor-adjacent pairs (around 17%) or tumor-blood pairs (about 14%). Comparison of CD4+ and CD8+ T cell repertoires was precluded by the use of bulk unsorted samples. Only the TCR beta chain was sequenced, so true repertoire diversity is likely underestimated because unpaired alpha chains were not captured. The top 250 clones accounted for a significantly greater share of the repertoire in tumors than in blood (p = 0.039).

Using a constant-region primer and ProtoScript II reverse transcriptase, TCRbeta-specific cDNA was reverse-transcribed from roughly 500 ng total RNA. The TCRbeta libraries were prepared through three rounds of nested multiplex PCR following a slightly modified ARM-PCR procedure. The first two PCR rounds used multiplex TRBV1-TRBV30 forward primers with a Cbeta reverse primer, each for about 11 cycles. A final 25-cycle PCR with Deep VentR polymerase added sample barcodes and Illumina adapters. Before sequencing, amplicons of 200-500 bp were purified from gel using a QIAquick gel extraction kit. The TCRbeta amplicons were sequenced with 250-bp paired-end reads on an Illumina HiSeq 2500. The paper's data handling went like this. To recover full CDR3 sequences, reads were quality-trimmed using Trimmomatic v0.33 and paired reads were then merged using FLASH v1.2.11. V, D and J germline segments were assigned to the rearranged TCRbeta sequences using MiGEC v1.2.1b. Clonotype statistics, along with Shannon-Wiener diversity indices, were calculated using VDJtools v1.0.0. To reduce sampling bias, subsequent analyses other than the diversity analysis used only the 250 most abundant clonotypes in each sample. TCRdb trimmed the raw reads at Q25, called clones with MiXCR and kept productive beta chains. Merged by CDR3 protein, the rows form single entries marked with the most common genes and DNA. The V and J calls follow TCRdb's processing rather than the paper's. Here the sample has over 250,000 distinct CDR3 sequences; around three fifths occur a single time. The ten largest clones take up over 15% of the sample.

Blood RNA was extracted from unsorted whole blood using TRIzol reagent, and germline DNA was obtained with the DNeasy Blood & Tissue kit. At the time of sampling, the patients were treatment-naive and had chronic HBV infection. Before surgery, approximately 3.8 milliliters of peripheral blood were collected into K2EDTA tubes. CDR1 SEHNR and CDR2 FQNEAQ are derived from the germline V gene (reference sequence). Inclusive of the bounding cysteine and phenylalanine, the CDR3 is 17 residues long. Here the CDR3 DNA is all that survives: 51 bases in frame from base 1. Between the V and J ends, shortened by 3 bases and 6 bases respectively, the junction contains 18 bases.

The chain is made from TRBV7-9 and TRBJ1-6; a tentative D match to TRBD1 spans 5 bases. The clonotype was recovered from a woman under 40 with primary liver carcinoma and hepatitis B virus infection. Material for sequencing was peripheral blood. The CDR3 corresponds to CASSFPPGPRFNSPLHF. In nucleotides, the sequence is TGTGCCAGCAGCTTCCCCCCGGGACCGCGTTTTAATTCACCCCTCCACTTT.